A single sample gave rise to the 31 T cell receptor beta chains below, sequenced in a study of blood T cell repertoires in COVID-19. Profiling relied on immunoSEQ multiplex PCR, and the TCRdb table lists in-frame clones only, not all of them. The table lists 250,000 to 300,000 clones, 80% to 90% of them singletons, with approximately 9.9% in the top ten. The sequencing input was peripheral blood. The receptors originated from a woman in her 70s with acute or convalescent COVID-19.

This clone was detected a few times. This rearrangement joins TRBV19 to TRBJ1-1; TRBD1 matches at 7 bases. The CDR3 sequence is 13 residues long. V dropped 4 bases and J dropped 5; count of bases not matched to a gene: 4. CDR1 is LNHDA and CDR2 is SQIVND in the germline V gene (reference sequence). As DNA, the CDR3 is TGTGCCAGTAGTACAGGGGGTGGAACTGAAGCTTTCTTT. This sequence encodes CASSTGGGTEAFF.

As for this clone: Other DNA sequences from this sample encode an identical CDR3 as well. J is TRBJ1-2 and V is TRBV6-5; D call uncertain. This CDR3 is 15 amino acids long. Germline assignment: CDR1 MNHEY and CDR2 SVGAGI. V was shortened by 0 bases and J by 6 bases, with 14 bases between the two germline ends. The CDR3 loop is CASSYSQWANNGYTF. In DNA, the CDR3 is TGTGCCAGCAGTTACTCGCAATGGGCCAATAATGGCTACACCTTC.

This clone was found once. V and J are TRBV3-1 (or the pseudogene TRBV3-2) and TRBJ1-1; 7 bases align to TRBD1. V shed 4 bases and J 5 bases; nucleotides not matched to a gene: 7. Looked up from germline, CDR1 is LGHDT and CDR2 is YNNKEL (reference sequence). The CDR3 contains 14 residues. DNA for the CDR3: TGTGCCAGCAGCCGACACGACAGGGAAACTGAAGCTTTCTTT. It translates to CASSRHDRETEAFF.

This clone has only a few counts. The rearrangement links TRBV6-2 or TRBV6-3 to TRBJ2-5, with D perhaps matching TRBD2 (5 bases). CDR3 length: 14 amino acids. The germline V and J ends were trimmed by 5 bases and 5 bases, with 15 bases remaining between them. Germline CDR1 MNHEY, CDR2 SVGEGT. The CDR3 loop reads CASSPSRVWETQYF. The CDR3, as DNA: TGTGCCAGCAGTCCCTCGAGGGTCTGGGAGACCCAGTACTTC.

The gene calls are TRBV3-1 (or the pseudogene TRBV3-2) and TRBJ2-7, with D possibly being TRBD2 (5 bases). This CDR3 is built from 11 residues. Per germline, CDR1 LGHDT and CDR2 YNNKEL (reference sequence). Trimming shortened V by 4 bases and J by 6 bases, and 7 bases separated the two germline ends. The CDR3 is CASSPGSEQYF. The CDR3 nucleotides are TGTGCCAGCAGCCCGGGATCCGAGCAGTACTTC.

The chain joins TRBV3-1 (or the pseudogene TRBV3-2) to TRBJ1-4; unclear D gene. Between the trimmed V and J ends, which lost 5 bases and 7 bases, there was a span of 17 bases. The CDR3 length is 15 residues. In germline, CDR1 is LGHDT, CDR2 YNNKEL (reference sequence). In nucleotides, the CDR3 is TGTGCCAGCAGCTCGAGGAGGGAGGGAAGTGAAAAACTGTTTTTT. Protein: CASSSRREGSEKLFF.

Written as DNA, the CDR3 is TGTGCCAGCTCACCATCAGCCGGGGGAGGCACTGAAGCTTTCTTT. Amino acid sequence: CASSPSAGGGTEAFF. The chain links TRBV18 to TRBJ1-1; D possibly corresponds to TRBD1 (5 bases). The CDR3 runs to 15 residues. The germline V gene has CDR1 KGHSH and CDR2 LQKENI. Deletions cut 2 bases from V and 4 bases from J, with 14 bases between.

The chain recombines TRBV5-4 with TRBJ1-2, with D possibly matching TRBD1 (5 bases). Germline CDR1 and CDR2: SGHNT and YYREEE (reference sequence). The CDR3 contains 15 residues. Trimming removed 4 bases at V and 6 bases at J, with 19 bases between. The chain's CDR3 is CASSRYPPGVNGYTF. CDR3 bases: TGTGCCAGCAGCCGATACCCTCCGGGGGTGAATGGCTACACCTTC.

The chain employs TRBV2 and TRBJ1-1; 10 nucleotides agree with TRBD1. From germline, CDR1 is SNHLY and CDR2 FYNNEI. Losses at the gene ends were 7 bases for V and 4 bases for J; bases not matched to a gene: 9. The CDR3 spans 15 residues. This chain's CDR3 is CASIPGQGFRTEAFF. DNA for the CDR3: TGTGCCAGCATCCCGGGACAGGGGTTTCGCACTGAAGCTTTCTTT. Based on the CDR3 plus reference TRBV2 and TRBJ1-1, the full variable domain is EPEVTQTPSHQVTQMGQEVILRCVPISNHLYFYWYRQILGQKVEFLVSFYNNEISEKSEIFDDQFSVERPDGSNFTLKIRSTKLEDSAMYFCASIPGQGFRTEAFFGQGTRLTVV.

The rearrangement joins TRBV7-2 to TRBJ1-5; 8 positions agree with TRBD1. The CDR3 covers 15 residues. Germline V gene sequence: CDR1 SGHTA, CDR2 FQGNSA. With V trimmed by 2 bases and J by 8 bases, 8 bases remained unmatched. The CDR3 region has the DNA TGTGCCAGCAGCTTAAGCGGACAGGGAAGTAAGCCCCAGCATTTT. Translating it yields CASSLSGQGSKPQHF.

The chain recombines TRBV7-9 with TRBJ1-1; D unclear. Trimming left V 4 bases short and J 2 bases short, with 8 bases between. CDR3 length equals 13 residues. Germline loops: CDR1 SEHNR, CDR2 FQNEAQ (reference sequence). Here the CDR3 reads CASSSHFNTEAFF. CDR3 DNA: TGTGCCAGCAGCTCCCACTTCAACACTGAAGCTTTCTTT. Full variable domain (remainder filled in from reference TRBV7-9 and TRBJ1-1): DTGVSQNPRHKITKRGQNVTFRCDPISEHNRLYWYRQTLGQGPEFLTYFQNEAQLEKSRLLSDRFSAERPKGSFSTLEIQRTEQGDSAMYLCASSSHFNTEAFFGQGTRLTVV.

V and J are TRBV7-3 and TRBJ2-2, with 9 bases identical to TRBD1. The CDR3 consists of 15 residues. The ends lost 4 bases at V and 3 bases at J; junction bases unmatched: 3. Germline V gene data show CDR1 as SGHTA and CDR2 as FQGTGA. The CDR3 coding sequence is TGTGCCAGCAGCTCCGGGACAGGGTACACCGGGGAGCTGTTTTTT. The encoded protein is CASSSGTGYTGELFF.

The chain couples TRBV4-1 to TRBJ2-3, with 9 bases that match TRBD2. CDR1 and CDR2 from the germline V gene are MGHRA and YSYEKL. Unmatched junction bases numbered 11, after V lost 3 bases and J lost 4 bases. This CDR3 is 17 amino acids long. The CDR3 region has the DNA TGCGCCAGCAGCCAGCAAGCGGGACTAGCCTACGCAGATACGCAGTATTTT. It specifies CASSQQAGLAYADTQYF.

This chain uses TRBV27 with TRBJ2-7, with TRBD1 matching 8 bases. The germline V gene has CDR1 MNHEY and CDR2 SMNVEV (reference sequence). This CDR3 comprises 15 residues. V was clipped by 6 bases and J by 0 bases; unmatched bases: 7. The CDR3, as DNA: TGTGCCAGCAGCCGACAGGGGCCCAACTCCTACGAGCAGTACTTC. Translated: CASSRQGPNSYEQYF.

This chain joins TRBV19 and TRBJ1-1; the match to TRBD1 covers 9 bases. J gave up 7 bases and V 1 base, and 10 bases lay outside the gene matches. Germline CDR1 and CDR2: LNHDA and SQIVND (reference sequence). This CDR3 comprises 16 residues. The CDR3 here is CASSIVGTGRNREAFF. Written as DNA, the CDR3 is TGTGCCAGTAGTATAGTAGGGACAGGGAGGAACCGTGAAGCTTTCTTT.

This clone was observed a handful of times. V and J are TRBV12-5 and TRBJ1-1, with 7 bases fitting TRBD1. Germline assignment: CDR1 LGHNT and CDR2 FRNRAP. This CDR3 has 15 amino acids. J gave up 0 bases and V 5 bases, and 6 bases lay outside the gene matches. CDR3 coding DNA: TGTGCTAGTGGTCGAGGACAGGCTCTGAACACTGAAGCTTTCTTT. It encodes CASGRGQALNTEAFF.

This sequence joins TRBV7-9 and TRBJ1-1; D uncertain. CDR1 is SEHNR and CDR2 is FQNEAQ in the germline V gene (reference sequence). V lost 0 bases, J lost 10 bases, and 15 bases lay in between. The CDR3 is made up of 14 amino acids. The CDR3 DNA follows: TGTGCCAGCAGCTTAGCCATCCGGTCTGATGGAGCTTTCTTT. Residues: CASSLAIRSDGAFF.

The chain uses TRBV9 and TRBJ1-5, with 9 bases aligning to TRBD1. CDR1 is SGDLS, CDR2 YYNGEE, per germline. The CDR3 loop spans 16 amino acids. The V and J ends lost 3 bases and 4 bases, in that order; junction bases with no gene match: 8. CDR3 nucleotides: TGTGCCAGCAGCGGGGATGGTGGACAGGGGAATCAGCCCCAGCATTTT. Residues: CASSGDGGQGNQPQHF.

The genes are TRBV7-2 and TRBJ2-2; D call uncertain. Germline values: CDR1 SGHTA, CDR2 FQGNSA. With 5 bases removed from V and 5 bases from J, the gap between germline ends came to 9 bases. This CDR3 is 13 amino acids long. In DNA, the CDR3 is TGTGCCAGCAGCACCCTCGGGACCGGGGAGCTGTTTTTT. This encodes CASSTLGTGELFF.

The J gene is TRBJ1-2, the V gene TRBV30; 9 positions match TRBD1. The CDR3 length is 13 residues. In germline, CDR1 is GTSNPN, CDR2 SVGIG (reference sequence). J lost 4 bases, V lost 2 bases, and 2 bases had no gene match. In DNA form, the CDR3 reads TGTGCCTGGAGTAACAGGGGGCTCTATGGCTACACCTTC. Residues: CAWSNRGLYGYTF.

The chain combines TRBV27 with TRBJ2-7; D gene unclear. In germline, CDR1 is MNHEY, CDR2 SMNVEV (reference sequence). The germline V and J ends were trimmed by 6 bases and 1 base, with 10 bases remaining between them. This CDR3 is built from 13 residues. CDR3 nucleotides: TGTGCCAGCAGGCTACCCAATTCCTACGAGCAGTACTTC. This sequence encodes CASRLPNSYEQYF.

The rearrangement joins TRBV7-3 to TRBJ1-3, with unresolved D. The CDR3 totals 13 residues. Germline-derived CDR1 and CDR2 are SGHTA and FQGTGA. The ends were cut back, 3 bases at V and 2 bases at J, with 5 bases in the middle. CDR3 amino acids: CASSLSAGNTIYF. The CDR3 region has the DNA TGTGCCAGCAGCTTGTCAGCTGGAAACACCATATATTTT. Looking up the rest from reference TRBV7-3 and TRBJ1-3 gives the full variable domain: GAGVSQTPSNKVTEKGKYVELRCDPISGHTALYWYRQSLGQGPEFLIYFQGTGAADDSGLPNDRFFAVRPEGSVSTLKIQRTERGDSAVYLCASSLSAGNTIYFGEGSWLTVV.

This rearrangement joins TRBV7-9 to TRBJ1-4; D possibly corresponds to TRBD1 (5 bases). This CDR3 is 15 amino acids long. The V gene's germline CDR1 is SEHNR and CDR2 FQNEAQ (reference sequence). V lost 0 bases to trimming and J lost 6 bases, with 11 bases between them. For the CDR3, the DNA is TGTGCCAGCAGCTTAGCGCGGGGGACTTATGAAAAACTGTTTTTT. Translating gives CASSLARGTYEKLFF.

The chain carries TRBV7-8 and TRBJ1-1; D is undetermined. The V end was cut by 5 bases, the J end by 8 bases, with 18 bases between. The CDR3 totals 14 residues. The V gene's germline CDR1 is SGHVS and CDR2 FQNEAQ. As DNA, the CDR3 is TGTGCCAGCAGCAACCGGGAAAACCTTGGGGAAGCTTTCTTT. Amino acids: CASSNRENLGEAFF.

This clone appeared once. The chain couples TRBV18 to TRBJ2-7, with 9 bases aligning to TRBD2. Losses at the gene ends were 1 base for V and 4 bases for J; bases not matched to a gene: 5. Per germline, CDR1 KGHSH and CDR2 LQKENI. There are 15 residues in the CDR3. CDR3 protein: CASSPQAGGTYEQYF. The DNA of the CDR3 is TGTGCCAGCTCACCACAAGCGGGGGGTACGTACGAGCAGTACTTC.

The CDR3 loop reads CSVKTVLPYEQYF. For the CDR3, the DNA is TGCAGCGTCAAGACAGTCCTTCCCTACGAGCAGTACTTC. The V gene is TRBV29-1, the J gene TRBJ2-7, with D possibly matching TRBD1 (5 bases). With 6 bases removed from V and 2 bases from J, the gap between germline ends came to 14 bases. Looked up from germline, CDR1 is SQVTM and CDR2 is ANQGSEA. This CDR3 has 13 residues.

The chain employs TRBV5-6 and TRBJ1-6; a possible D gene is TRBD1 (6 bases). The V end was cut by 6 bases, the J end by 10 bases, with 14 bases between. There are 13 residues in the CDR3. From germline, CDR1 is SGHDT and CDR2 YYEEEE. The CDR3 DNA is TGTGCCAGCACAGGACAGAGTGGGTCACCCCTCCACTTT. Encoded protein: CASTGQSGSPLHF.

V is TRBV2 and J is TRBJ2-7; 9 bases fit TRBD1. The germline V gene encodes CDR1 SNHLY and CDR2 FYNNEI. The J segment lost 3 bases and the V segment lost 5 bases, leaving 5 bases of the junction unmatched. This CDR3 spans 14 amino acids. The CDR3 spells CASSSGTGYYEQYF. CDR3 DNA: TGTGCCAGCAGTTCCGGGACAGGGTACTACGAGCAGTACTTC.

The V and J genes are TRBV5-1 and TRBJ2-3, with 11 bases that match TRBD2. Germline CDR1 reads SGHRS; CDR2 reads YFSETQ. This CDR3 is built from 17 residues. V was clipped by 3 bases and J by 2 bases; unmatched bases: 8. The CDR3 bases are TGCGCCAGCAGCTCCAGGACTAGCGGGCCTTACACAGATACGCAGTATTTT. Encoded protein: CASSSRTSGPYTDTQYF.

CDR3 in amino acids: CASSPRGFSHEAFF. The CDR3 bases are TGTGCCAGCAGCCCCCGGGGATTTAGTCATGAAGCTTTCTTT. This rearrangement joins TRBV7-3 to TRBJ1-1, with no clear D. The CDR3 length is 14 residues. Per the germline V gene, CDR1 is SGHTA and CDR2 is FQGTGA. Trimming left V 5 bases short and J 7 bases short, with 17 bases between.

The chain employs TRBV30 and TRBJ2-3, with D possibly being TRBD1 (6 bases). This CDR3 comprises 12 residues. V lost 2 bases, J lost 6 bases, and 9 bases lay in between. Germline V gives CDR1 GTSNPN, CDR2 SVGIG (reference sequence). The CDR3 DNA is TGTGCCTGGAGTTATCAGGGGGATACGCAGTATTTT. Protein: CAWSYQGDTQYF.